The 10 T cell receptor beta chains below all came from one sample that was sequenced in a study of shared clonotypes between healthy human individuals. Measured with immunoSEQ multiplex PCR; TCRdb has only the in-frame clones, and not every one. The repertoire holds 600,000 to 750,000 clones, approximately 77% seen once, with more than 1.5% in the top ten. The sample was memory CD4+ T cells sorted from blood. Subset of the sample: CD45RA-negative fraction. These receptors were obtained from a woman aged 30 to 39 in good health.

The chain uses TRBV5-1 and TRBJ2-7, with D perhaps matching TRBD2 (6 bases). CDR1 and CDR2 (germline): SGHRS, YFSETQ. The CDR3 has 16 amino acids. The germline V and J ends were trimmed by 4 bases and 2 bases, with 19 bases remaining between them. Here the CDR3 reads CASSPSPGSGPYEQYF. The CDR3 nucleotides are TGCGCCAGCAGCCCCTCGCCTGGTAGCGGACCCTACGAGCAGTACTTC.

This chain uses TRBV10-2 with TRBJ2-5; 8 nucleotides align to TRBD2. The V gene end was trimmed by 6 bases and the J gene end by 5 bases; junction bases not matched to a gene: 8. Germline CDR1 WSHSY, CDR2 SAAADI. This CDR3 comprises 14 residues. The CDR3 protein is CASSVAGRYETQYF. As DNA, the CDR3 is TGCGCCAGCAGCGTAGCGGGACGGTATGAGACCCAGTACTTC.

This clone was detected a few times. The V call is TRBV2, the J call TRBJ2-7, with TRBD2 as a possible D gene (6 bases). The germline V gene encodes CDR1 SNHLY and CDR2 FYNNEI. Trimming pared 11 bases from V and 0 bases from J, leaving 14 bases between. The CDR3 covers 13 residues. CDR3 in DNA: TGTGCCGGAGGGACTTTCGGCTCCTACGAGCAGTACTTC. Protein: CAGGTFGSYEQYF. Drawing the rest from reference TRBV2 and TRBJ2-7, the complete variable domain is EPEVTQTPSHQVTQMGQEVILRCVPISNHLYFYWYRQILGQKVEFLVSFYNNEISEKSEIFDDQFSVERPDGSNFTLKIRSTKLEDSAMYFCAGGTFGSYEQYFGPGTRLTVT.

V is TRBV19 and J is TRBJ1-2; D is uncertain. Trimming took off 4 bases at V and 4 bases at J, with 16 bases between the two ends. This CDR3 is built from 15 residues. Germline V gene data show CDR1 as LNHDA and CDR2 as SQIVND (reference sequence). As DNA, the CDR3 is TGTGCCAGTAGTAGCCCGGATAAGGTCGCCTATGGCTACACCTTC. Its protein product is CASSSPDKVAYGYTF. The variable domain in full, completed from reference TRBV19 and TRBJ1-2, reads DGGITQSPKYLFRKEGQNVTLSCEQNLNHDAMYWYRQDPGQGLRLIYYSQIVNDFQKGDIAEGYSVSREKKESFPLTVTSAQKNPTAFYLCASSSPDKVAYGYTFGSGTRLTVV.

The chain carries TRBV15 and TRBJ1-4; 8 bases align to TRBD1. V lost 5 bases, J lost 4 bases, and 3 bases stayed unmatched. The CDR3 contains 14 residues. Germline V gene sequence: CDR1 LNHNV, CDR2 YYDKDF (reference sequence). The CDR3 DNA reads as TGTGCCACCAGCGGACAGGGCTATAATGAAAAACTGTTTTTT. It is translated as CATSGQGYNEKLFF.

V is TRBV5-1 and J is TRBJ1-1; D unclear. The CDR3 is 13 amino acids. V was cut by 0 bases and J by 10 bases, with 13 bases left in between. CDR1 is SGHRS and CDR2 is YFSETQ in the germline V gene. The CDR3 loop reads CASSLGAPSGAFF. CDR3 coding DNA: TGCGCCAGCAGCTTGGGAGCCCCATCGGGAGCTTTCTTT.

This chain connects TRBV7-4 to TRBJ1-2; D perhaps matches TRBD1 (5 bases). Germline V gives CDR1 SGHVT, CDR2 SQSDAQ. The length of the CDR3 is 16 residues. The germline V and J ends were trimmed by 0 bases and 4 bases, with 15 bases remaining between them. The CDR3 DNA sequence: TGTGCCAGCAGCTTAGCAGACAGACCCTTCGGCTATGGCTACACCTTC. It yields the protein CASSLADRPFGYGYTF.

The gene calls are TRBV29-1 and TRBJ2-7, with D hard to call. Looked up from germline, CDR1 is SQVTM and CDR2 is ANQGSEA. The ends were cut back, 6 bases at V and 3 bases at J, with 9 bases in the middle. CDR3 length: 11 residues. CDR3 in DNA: TGCAGCGTCGAATCTAGCTACGAGCAGTACTTC. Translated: CSVESSYEQYF.

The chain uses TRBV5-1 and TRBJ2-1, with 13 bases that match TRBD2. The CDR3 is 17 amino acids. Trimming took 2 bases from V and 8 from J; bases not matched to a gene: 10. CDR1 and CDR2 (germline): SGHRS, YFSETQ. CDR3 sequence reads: CASSFRGTSGTTDEQFF. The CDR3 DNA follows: TGCGCCAGCAGCTTTAGGGGGACTAGCGGGACTACCGATGAGCAGTTCTTC.

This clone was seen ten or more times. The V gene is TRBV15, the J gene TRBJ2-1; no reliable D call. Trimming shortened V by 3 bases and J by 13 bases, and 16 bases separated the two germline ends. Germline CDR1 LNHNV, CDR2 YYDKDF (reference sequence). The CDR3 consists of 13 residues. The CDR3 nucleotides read TGTGCCACCAGCAGGGAACGGGTCTTCCCTCAGTTCTTC. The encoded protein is CATSRERVFPQFF.